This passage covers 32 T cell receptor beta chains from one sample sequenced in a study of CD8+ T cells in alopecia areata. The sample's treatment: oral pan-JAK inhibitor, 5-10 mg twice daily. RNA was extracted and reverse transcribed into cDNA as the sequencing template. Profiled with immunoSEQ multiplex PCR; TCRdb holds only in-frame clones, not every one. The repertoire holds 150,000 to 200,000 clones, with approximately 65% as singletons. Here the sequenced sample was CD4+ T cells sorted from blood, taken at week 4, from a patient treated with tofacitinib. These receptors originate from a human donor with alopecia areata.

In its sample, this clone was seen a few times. The DNA for the CDR3 is TGTGCCATCAACCCGGATAGCAATCAGCCCCAGCATTTT. Encoded protein: CAINPDSNQPQHF. J is TRBJ1-5 and V is TRBV6-1; D is ambiguous. There are 13 residues in the CDR3. Looked up from germline, CDR1 is MNHNS and CDR2 is SASEGT. V dropped 10 bases and J dropped 0 bases, with 10 bases sitting between them.

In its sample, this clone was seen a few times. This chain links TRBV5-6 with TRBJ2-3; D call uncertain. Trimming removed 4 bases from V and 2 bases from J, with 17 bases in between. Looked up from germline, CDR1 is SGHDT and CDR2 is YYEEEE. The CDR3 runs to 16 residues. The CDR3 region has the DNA TGTGCCAGCAGCCTACTCCGGGCCCCCTACACAGATACGCAGTATTTT. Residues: CASSLLRAPYTDTQYF.

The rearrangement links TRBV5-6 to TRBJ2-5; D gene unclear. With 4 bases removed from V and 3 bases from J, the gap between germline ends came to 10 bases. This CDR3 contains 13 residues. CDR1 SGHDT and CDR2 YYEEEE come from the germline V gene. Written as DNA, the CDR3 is TGTGCCAGCAGCAATGTGGCTAAAGAGACCCAGTACTTC. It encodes CASSNVAKETQYF.

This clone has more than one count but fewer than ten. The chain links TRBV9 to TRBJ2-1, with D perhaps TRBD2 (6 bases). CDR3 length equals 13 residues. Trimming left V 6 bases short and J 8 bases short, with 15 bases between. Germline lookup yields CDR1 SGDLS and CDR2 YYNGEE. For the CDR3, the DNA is TGTGCCAGCACGCGGGGAACCTCGGATGAGCAGTTCTTC. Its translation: CASTRGTSDEQFF.

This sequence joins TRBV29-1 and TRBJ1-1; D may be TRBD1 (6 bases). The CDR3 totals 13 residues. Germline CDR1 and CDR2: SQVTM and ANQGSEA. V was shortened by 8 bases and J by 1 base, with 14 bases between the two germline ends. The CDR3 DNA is TGCAGCTTACGACAGGCCCCGAACACTGAAGCTTTCTTT. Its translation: CSLRQAPNTEAFF.

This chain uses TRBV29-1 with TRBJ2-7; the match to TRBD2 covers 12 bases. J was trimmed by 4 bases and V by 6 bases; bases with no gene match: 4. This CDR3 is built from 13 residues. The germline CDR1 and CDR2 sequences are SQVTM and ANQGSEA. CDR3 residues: CSVASGGVYEQYF. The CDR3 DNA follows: TGCAGCGTCGCTAGCGGGGGGGTTTACGAGCAGTACTTC.

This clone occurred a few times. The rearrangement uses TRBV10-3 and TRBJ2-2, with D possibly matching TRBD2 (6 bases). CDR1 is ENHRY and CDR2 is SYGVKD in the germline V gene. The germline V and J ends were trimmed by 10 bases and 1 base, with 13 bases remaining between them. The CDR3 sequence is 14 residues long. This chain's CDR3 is CATAEAGNTGELFF. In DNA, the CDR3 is TGTGCCACCGCGGAAGCGGGGAACACCGGGGAGCTGTTTTTT.

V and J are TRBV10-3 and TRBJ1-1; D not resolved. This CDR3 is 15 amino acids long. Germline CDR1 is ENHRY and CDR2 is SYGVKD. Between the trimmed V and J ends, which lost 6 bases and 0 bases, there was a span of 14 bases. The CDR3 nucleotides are TGTGCCATCAGGCAATATGTCGGAGTGAACACTGAAGCTTTCTTT. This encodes CAIRQYVGVNTEAFF.

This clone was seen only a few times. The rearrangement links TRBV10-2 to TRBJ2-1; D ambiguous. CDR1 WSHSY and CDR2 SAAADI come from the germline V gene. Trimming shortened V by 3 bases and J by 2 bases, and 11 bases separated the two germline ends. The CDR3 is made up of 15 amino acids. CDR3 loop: CASSDGGRAYNEQFF. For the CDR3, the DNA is TGCGCCAGCAGTGATGGTGGTCGGGCCTACAATGAGCAGTTCTTC.

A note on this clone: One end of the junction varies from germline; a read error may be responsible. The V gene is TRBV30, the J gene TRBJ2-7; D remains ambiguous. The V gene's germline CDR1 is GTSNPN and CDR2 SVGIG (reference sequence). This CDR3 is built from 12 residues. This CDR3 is CAWDRIDRSLGF. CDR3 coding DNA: TGTGCCTGGGATCGAATAGATCGGTCTTTAGGCTTC.

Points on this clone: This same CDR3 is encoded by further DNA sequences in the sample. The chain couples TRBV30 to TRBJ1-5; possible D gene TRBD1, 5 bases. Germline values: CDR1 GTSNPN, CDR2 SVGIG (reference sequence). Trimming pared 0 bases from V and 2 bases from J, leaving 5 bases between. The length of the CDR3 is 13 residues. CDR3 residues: CAWSVGGNQPQHF. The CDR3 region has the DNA TGTGCCTGGAGTGTAGGGGGCAATCAGCCCCAGCATTTT. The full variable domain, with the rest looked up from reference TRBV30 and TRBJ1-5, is SQTIHQWPATLVQPVGSPLSLECTVEGTSNPNLYWYRQAAGRGLQLLFYSVGIGQISSEVPQNLSASRPQDRQFILSSKKLLLSDSGFYLCAWSVGGNQPQHFGDGTRLSIL.

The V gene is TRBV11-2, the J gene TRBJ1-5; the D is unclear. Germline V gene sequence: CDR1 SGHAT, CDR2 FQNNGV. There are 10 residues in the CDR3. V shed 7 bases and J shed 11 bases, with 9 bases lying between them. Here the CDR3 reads CASTLRSQHF. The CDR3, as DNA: TGTGCCAGCACTCTACGGTCCCAGCATTTT.

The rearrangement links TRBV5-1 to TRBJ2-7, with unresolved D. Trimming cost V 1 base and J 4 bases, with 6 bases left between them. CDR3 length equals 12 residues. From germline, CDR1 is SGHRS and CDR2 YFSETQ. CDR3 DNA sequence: TGCGCCAGCAGCTTGCTCGGGTACGAGCAGTACTTC. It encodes CASSLLGYEQYF.

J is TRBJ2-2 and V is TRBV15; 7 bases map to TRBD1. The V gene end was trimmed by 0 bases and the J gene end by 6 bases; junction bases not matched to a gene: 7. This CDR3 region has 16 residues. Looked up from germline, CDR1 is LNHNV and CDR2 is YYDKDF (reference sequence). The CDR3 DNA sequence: TGTGCCACCAGCAGAGATGAAAGGGGGCTCGCCGGGGAGCTGTTTTTT. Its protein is CATSRDERGLAGELFF. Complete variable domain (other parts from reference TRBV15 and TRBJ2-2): DAMVIQNPRYQVTQFGKPVTLSCSQTLNHNVMYWYQQKSSQAPKLLFHYYDKDFNNEADTPDNFQSRRPNTSFCFLDIRSPGLGDTAMYLCATSRDERGLAGELFFGEGSRLTVL.

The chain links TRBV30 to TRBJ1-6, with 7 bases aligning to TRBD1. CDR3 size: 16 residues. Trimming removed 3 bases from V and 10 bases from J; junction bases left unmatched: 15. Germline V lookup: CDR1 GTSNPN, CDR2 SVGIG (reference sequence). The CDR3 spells CAWSQGTDLARSPLHF. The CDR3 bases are TGTGCCTGGAGCCAAGGGACAGACCTCGCGAGATCACCCCTCCACTTT.

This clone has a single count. The CDR3 spells CASSLAIRSQGGELFF. The CDR3 nucleotides read TGTGCCAGCAGCTTAGCGATTAGGTCACAGGGCGGGGAGCTGTTTTTT. J is TRBJ2-2 and V is TRBV7-2; maybe TRBD1 (6 bases). The CDR3 covers 16 residues. Germline loops: CDR1 SGHTA, CDR2 FQGNSA. Trimming pared 0 bases from V and 7 bases from J, leaving 15 bases between.

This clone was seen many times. The CDR3 protein is CASSSRGANVLTF. Here the CDR3 DNA reads TGTGCCAGCAGCTCTCGTGGGGCCAACGTCCTGACTTTC. The chain carries TRBV7-9 and TRBJ2-6; D unclear. The CDR3 runs to 13 residues. Per germline, CDR1 SEHNR and CDR2 FQNEAQ (reference sequence). Trimming cost V 4 bases and J 3 bases, with 4 bases left between them.

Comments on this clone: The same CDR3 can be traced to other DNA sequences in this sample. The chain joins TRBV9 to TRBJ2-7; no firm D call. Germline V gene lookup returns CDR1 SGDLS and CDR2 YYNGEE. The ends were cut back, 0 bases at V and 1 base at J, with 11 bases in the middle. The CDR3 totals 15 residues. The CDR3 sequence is CASSVGVGTSYEQYF. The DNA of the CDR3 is TGTGCCAGCAGCGTAGGAGTGGGAACGTCCTACGAGCAGTACTTC. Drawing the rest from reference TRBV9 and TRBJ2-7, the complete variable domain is DSGVTQTPKHLITATGQRVTLRCSPRSGDLSVYWYQQSLDQGLQFLIQYYNGEERAKGNILERFSAQQFPDLHSELNLSSLELGDSALYFCASSVGVGTSYEQYFGPGTRLTVT.

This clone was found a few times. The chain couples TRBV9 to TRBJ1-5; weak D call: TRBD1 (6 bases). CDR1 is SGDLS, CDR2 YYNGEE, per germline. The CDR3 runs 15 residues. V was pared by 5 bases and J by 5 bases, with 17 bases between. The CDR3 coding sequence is TGTGCCAGCAGTAGAGGGGGGGATCAGTATCAGCCCCAGCATTTT. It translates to CASSRGGDQYQPQHF.

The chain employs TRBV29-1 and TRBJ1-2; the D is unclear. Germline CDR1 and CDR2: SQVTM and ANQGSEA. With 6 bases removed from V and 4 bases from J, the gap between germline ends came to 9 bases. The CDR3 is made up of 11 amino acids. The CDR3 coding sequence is TGCAGCGTAGCAAGGAGCTATGGCTACACCTTC. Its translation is CSVARSYGYTF.

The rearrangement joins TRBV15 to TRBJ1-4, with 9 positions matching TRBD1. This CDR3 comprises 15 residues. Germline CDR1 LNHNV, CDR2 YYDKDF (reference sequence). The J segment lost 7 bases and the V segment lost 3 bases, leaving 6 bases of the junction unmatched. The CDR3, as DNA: TGTGCCACCAGCAGCGCCGGGACAGGGATTGAAAAACTGTTTTTT. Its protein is CATSSAGTGIEKLFF.

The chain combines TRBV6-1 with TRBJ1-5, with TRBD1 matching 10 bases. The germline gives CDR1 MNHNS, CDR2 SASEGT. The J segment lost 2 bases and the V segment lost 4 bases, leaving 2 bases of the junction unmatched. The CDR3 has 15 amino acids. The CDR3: CASSAGTGGNQPQHF. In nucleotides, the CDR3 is TGTGCCAGCAGTGCCGGGACAGGGGGCAATCAGCCCCAGCATTTT.

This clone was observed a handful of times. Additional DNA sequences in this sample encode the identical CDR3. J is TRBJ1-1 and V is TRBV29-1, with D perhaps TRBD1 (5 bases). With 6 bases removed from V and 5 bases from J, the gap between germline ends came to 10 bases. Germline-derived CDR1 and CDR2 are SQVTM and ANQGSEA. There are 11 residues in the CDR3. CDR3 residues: CSVQGGTEAFF. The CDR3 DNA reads TGCAGCGTCCAGGGAGGGACTGAAGCTTTCTTT.

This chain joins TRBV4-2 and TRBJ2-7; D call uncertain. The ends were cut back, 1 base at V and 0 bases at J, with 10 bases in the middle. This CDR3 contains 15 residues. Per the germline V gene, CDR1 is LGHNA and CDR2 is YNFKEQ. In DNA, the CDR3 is TGTGCCAGCAGCCAAGGCGTGTCGAGCTCCTACGAGCAGTACTTC. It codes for CASSQGVSSSYEQYF.

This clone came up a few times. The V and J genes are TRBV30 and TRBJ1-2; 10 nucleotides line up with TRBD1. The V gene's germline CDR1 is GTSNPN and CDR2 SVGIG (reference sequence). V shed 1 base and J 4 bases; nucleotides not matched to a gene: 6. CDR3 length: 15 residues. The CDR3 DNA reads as TGTGCCTGGAGTGCCACCGGGACAGGGGTCTATGGCTACACCTTC. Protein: CAWSATGTGVYGYTF. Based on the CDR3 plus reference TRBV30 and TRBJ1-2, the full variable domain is SQTIHQWPATLVQPVGSPLSLECTVEGTSNPNLYWYRQAAGRGLQLLFYSVGIGQISSEVPQNLSASRPQDRQFILSSKKLLLSDSGFYLCAWSATGTGVYGYTFGSGTRLTVV.

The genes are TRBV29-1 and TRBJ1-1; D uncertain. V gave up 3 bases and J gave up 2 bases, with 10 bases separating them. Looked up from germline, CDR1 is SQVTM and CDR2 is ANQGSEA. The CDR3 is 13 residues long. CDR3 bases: TGCAGCGTTGAGTTGGGAGTCAACACTGAAGCTTTCTTT. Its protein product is CSVELGVNTEAFF. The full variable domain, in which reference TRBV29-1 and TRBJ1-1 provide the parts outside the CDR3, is SAVISQKPSRDICQRGTSLTIQCQVDSQVTMMFWYRQQPGQSLTLIATANQGSEATYESGFVIDKFPISRPNLTFSTLTVSNMSPEDSSIYLCSVELGVNTEAFFGQGTRLTVV.

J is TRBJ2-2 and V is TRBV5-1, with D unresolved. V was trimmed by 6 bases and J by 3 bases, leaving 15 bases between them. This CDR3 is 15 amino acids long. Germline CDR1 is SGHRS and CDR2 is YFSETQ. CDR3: CASIQSSSHTGELFF. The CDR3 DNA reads TGCGCCAGCATACAGAGTTCTTCCCACACCGGGGAGCTGTTTTTT.

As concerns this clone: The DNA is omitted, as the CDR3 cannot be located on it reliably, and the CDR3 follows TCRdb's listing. CDR3 residues: CSVGRGTPGVKFF. The rearrangement joins TRBV29-1 to TRBJ2-1. The CDR3 is 13 amino acids in total, end residues counted. Germline CDR1 SQVTM, CDR2 ANQGSEA.

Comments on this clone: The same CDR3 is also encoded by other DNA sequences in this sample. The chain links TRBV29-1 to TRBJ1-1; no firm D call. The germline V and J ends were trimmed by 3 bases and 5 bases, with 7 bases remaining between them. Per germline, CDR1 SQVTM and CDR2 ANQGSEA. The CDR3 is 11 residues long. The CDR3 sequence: CSVDRGTEAFF. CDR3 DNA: TGCAGCGTTGACCGTGGTACTGAAGCTTTCTTT. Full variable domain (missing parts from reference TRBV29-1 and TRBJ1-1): SAVISQKPSRDICQRGTSLTIQCQVDSQVTMMFWYRQQPGQSLTLIATANQGSEATYESGFVIDKFPISRPNLTFSTLTVSNMSPEDSSIYLCSVDRGTEAFFGQGTRLTVV.

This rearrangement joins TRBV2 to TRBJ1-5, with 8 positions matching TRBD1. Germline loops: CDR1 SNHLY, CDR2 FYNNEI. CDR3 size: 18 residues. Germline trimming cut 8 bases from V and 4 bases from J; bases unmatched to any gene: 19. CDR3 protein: CASGLTGTGGTRNQPQHF. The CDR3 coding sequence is TGTGCCAGCGGGTTGACCGGGACAGGCGGTACGAGGAATCAGCCCCAGCATTTT.

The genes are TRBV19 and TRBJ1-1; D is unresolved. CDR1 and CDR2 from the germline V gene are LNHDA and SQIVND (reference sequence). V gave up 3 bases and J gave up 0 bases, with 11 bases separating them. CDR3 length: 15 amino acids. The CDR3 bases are TGTGCCAGTAGTATTCTAGGCCAGGTGAACACTGAAGCTTTCTTT. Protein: CASSILGQVNTEAFF.

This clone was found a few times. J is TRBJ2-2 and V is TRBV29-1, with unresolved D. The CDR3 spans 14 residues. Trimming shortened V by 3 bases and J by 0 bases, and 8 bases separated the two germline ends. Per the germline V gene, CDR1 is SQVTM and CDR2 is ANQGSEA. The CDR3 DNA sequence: TGCAGCGTTGAGAGGAACTCGAACACCGGGGAGCTGTTTTTT. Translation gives CSVERNSNTGELFF.